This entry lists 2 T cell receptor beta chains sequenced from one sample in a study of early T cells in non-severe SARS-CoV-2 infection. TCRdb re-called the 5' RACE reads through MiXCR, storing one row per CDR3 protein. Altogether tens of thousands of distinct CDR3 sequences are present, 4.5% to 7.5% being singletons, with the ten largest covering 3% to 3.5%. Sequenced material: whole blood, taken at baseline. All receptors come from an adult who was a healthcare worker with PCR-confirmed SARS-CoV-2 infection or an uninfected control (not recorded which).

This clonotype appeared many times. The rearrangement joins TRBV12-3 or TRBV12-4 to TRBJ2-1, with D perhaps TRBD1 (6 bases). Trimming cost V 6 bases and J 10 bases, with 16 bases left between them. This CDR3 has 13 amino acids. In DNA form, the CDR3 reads TGTGCCAGCAGGAACAGGGAGTTTGGGGAGCAGTTCTTC. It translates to CASRNREFGEQFF.

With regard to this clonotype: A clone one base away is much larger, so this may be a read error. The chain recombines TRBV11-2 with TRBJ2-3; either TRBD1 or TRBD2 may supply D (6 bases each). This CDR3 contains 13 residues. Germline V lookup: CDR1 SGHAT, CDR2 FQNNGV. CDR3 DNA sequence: TGTGCCAGCAGGGGGCCGGGGGCAGAAACGCAGTATTTT. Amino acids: CASRGPGAETQYF.